This T cell receptor (beta chain) was found in a study of blood T cells in healthy people across ages. This clonotype is a singleton in its sample. Its antigen remains unknown. Broader study findings: Among long-lived donors, naive CD4+ cells were more numerous and diversity higher than in aged donors.

Through a sample-barcoded 5' primer and a J-beta primer mix, a second PCR was run for 7 to 11 cycles. Each cDNA molecule received a tag from a template-switch adaptor that had 12 random nucleotides. TCRdb called the 5' RACE reads again in MiXCR, with one record for every CDR3 protein. Among hundreds of thousands of distinct CDR3 sequences listed, under 70% were seen once. V was pared by 6 bases and J by 6 bases, with 12 bases between. This CDR3 has 13 residues. Germline V gene lookup returns CDR1 SNHLY and CDR2 FYNNEI. The sequenced sample consisted of blood. V and J are TRBV2 and TRBJ2-1; D call uncertain. The TCR originated in a man in his sixties in good health. CDR3 sequence reads: CASRRDPVNEQFF. The DNA of the CDR3 is TGTGCCAGCAGGCGTGACCCGGTCAATGAGCAGTTCTTC.